This TCR beta chain stems from a study of T cell responses to AZD1222 COVID-19 vaccine. Study findings and constraints: Spike-wide coverage was observed for vaccine-associated CD4 TCRs, with dominant responses at 160-218 and 743-854.

As regards this clone: No antigen is known for it.

Germline trimming cut 0 bases from V and 8 bases from J; bases unmatched to any gene: 7. Germline V CDR1 and CDR2: SGHRS, YFSETQ. CDR3 length equals 17 residues. The table came from immunoSEQ multiplex PCR; TCRdb's copy has only in-frame clones and leaves some out. The repertoire holds some 190,000 clones, around 94% seen once, with over 1.5% in the top ten. The origin of this receptor is an adult who received the MenACWY meningococcal vaccine as a control. Here the sequenced sample was peripheral blood, taken 28 days after the second dose of the MenACWY control vaccine. The chain employs TRBV5-1 and TRBJ2-1, with 14 bases identical to TRBD2. The DNA for the CDR3 is TGCGCCAGCAGCTTGGGGGGACTAGCGGGAGATCAGGATGAGCAGTTCTTC. This translates into CASSLGGLAGDQDEQFF.